A single sample is the source of the 5 T cell receptor beta chains below, sequenced in a study of blood T cell repertoires in COVID-19. The method was immunoSEQ multiplex PCR; TCRdb's version includes in-frame clones alone and lacks a portion of them. The data contain some 120,000 clones, 65% to 90% of them singletons. Input material: peripheral blood. These receptor sequences come from a man older than 75 with active or convalescent COVID-19.

V is TRBV7-3 and J is TRBJ2-1, with 11 bases lining up with TRBD2. The CDR3 has 18 residues. V lost 2 bases and J lost 2; bases outside the gene matches: 8. The germline gives CDR1 SGHTA, CDR2 FQGTGA. CDR3 sequence (DNA): TGTGCCAGCAGCTTAGATAATCCGGGACTAGCGGCCTACAATGAGCAGTTCTTC. Its protein is CASSLDNPGLAAYNEQFF.

CDR3 sequence: CASSGTGGWKWNTEAFF. In nucleotides, the CDR3 is TGCGCCAGCAGTGGGACAGGGGGTTGGAAGTGGAACACTGAAGCTTTCTTT. The chain couples TRBV10-1 to TRBJ1-1; 10 positions match TRBD1. The CDR3 runs to 17 residues. Germline V gives CDR1 WNHNN, CDR2 SYGVQD (reference sequence). Trimming cost V 4 bases and J 1 base; bases outside gene matches: 9.

Written as DNA, the CDR3 is TGCGCCAGCAGCTTACAGGGGGCAACTAATGAAAAACTGTTTTTT. It specifies CASSLQGATNEKLFF. This chain links TRBV5-1 with TRBJ1-4; 8 positions agree with TRBD1. Germline V lookup: CDR1 SGHRS, CDR2 YFSETQ. Trimming cost V 2 bases and J 0 bases; bases outside gene matches: 0. The CDR3 is 15 residues long.

The chain has TRBV29-1 and TRBJ1-6; unclear D gene. CDR1 is SQVTM, CDR2 ANQGSEA, per germline. V lost 5 bases and J 7 bases, leaving 12 bases between the germline ends. This CDR3 region has 13 residues. The CDR3 DNA is TGCAGCGTTTTAGAGCGGGTGAATTCACCCCTCCACTTT. This translates into CSVLERVNSPLHF.

The chain couples TRBV11-1 to TRBJ2-7; no firm D call. Germline CDR1 is SGHAT and CDR2 is FQDESV (reference sequence). The CDR3 runs 14 residues. The V gene lost 2 bases and the J gene lost 2 bases, with 10 bases spanning the gap. CDR3 sequence (DNA): TGTGCCAGCAGCTTAAGACACGACGCCTACGAGCAGTACTTC. The encoded protein is CASSLRHDAYEQYF.